A single sample is the source of the 14 T cell receptor beta chains below, sequenced in a study of neurological immune-mediated disorders. TCRdb used MiXCR to reprocess the 5' RACE reads, holding one entry per CDR3 protein. In the table there are some 57,000 distinct CDR3 sequences, around 4.7% of which are singletons. What was sequenced was PBMCs. The receptor source for this set is a woman in her 50s with multiple sclerosis.

In its sample, this clonotype was seen many times. The CDR3 sequence: CASSQEVGQVYNEQFF. As DNA, the CDR3 is TGCGCCAGCAGCCAAGAAGTAGGACAGGTCTACAATGAGCAGTTCTTC. The V call is TRBV4-3, the J call TRBJ2-1; 7 bases match TRBD1. Germline CDR1 and CDR2: LGHNA and YSLEER. The junction had 5 bases not matched to a gene; V was cut back by 0 bases and J by 3 bases. The CDR3 covers 16 residues.

This clonotype occurred many times. This rearrangement joins TRBV10-3 to TRBJ2-7; the D gene is possibly TRBD1 (6 bases). Germline CDR1 reads ENHRY; CDR2 reads SYGVKD. Trimming left V 3 bases short and J 4 bases short, with 13 bases between. The CDR3 sequence is 14 residues long. CDR3 protein: CAISESDRRYEQYF. CDR3 nucleotide sequence: TGTGCCATCAGTGAATCCGACAGGAGGTACGAGCAGTACTTC.

This clonotype was observed at least ten times. The chain links TRBV29-1 to TRBJ2-7; TRBD1 matches 10 bases. The CDR3 is 13 residues long. The germline V gene encodes CDR1 SQVTM and CDR2 ANQGSEA. Germline trimming cut 7 bases from V and 2 bases from J; bases unmatched to any gene: 5. The CDR3 protein is CSAGTGVAYEQYF. The CDR3 coding sequence is TGCAGCGCCGGGACAGGGGTTGCCTACGAGCAGTACTTC.

In this sample, this clonotype turned up many times. The chain is built from TRBV7-3 and TRBJ2-2; D is perhaps TRBD2 (7 bases). The V end lost 5 bases, the J end lost 4 bases, and 14 bases lay between the germline ends. Germline CDR1 SGHTA, CDR2 FQGTGA. The CDR3 has 15 amino acids. The CDR3 loop reads CASSLLGGATGELFF. The DNA of the CDR3 is TGTGCCAGCAGCCTGCTTGGGGGGGCCACCGGGGAGCTGTTTTTT.

This clonotype showed up many times. The junction and the germline gene differ at one end; a read error may be behind it. This sequence joins TRBV7-7 and TRBJ2-5; D unclear. In germline, CDR1 is SSHAT, CDR2 FNYEAQ (reference sequence). The CDR3 totals 14 residues. Written as DNA, the CDR3 is TGTGCTAGCAGCCCTCGGGCCGCCTCGGAGACCCAGTACTTC. This gives the protein CASSPRAASETQYF.

In this sample, this clonotype turned up many times. The rearrangement uses TRBV4-1 and TRBJ1-6; possibly TRBD1 for D (5 bases). This CDR3 is 16 amino acids long. Trimming pared 5 bases from V and 5 bases from J, leaving 16 bases between. The V gene's germline CDR1 is MGHRA and CDR2 YSYEKL. CDR3 in DNA: TGCGCCAGCAGCATGCGGTCGGGAGGGGATAATTCACCCCTCCACTTT. Amino acids: CASSMRSGGDNSPLHF.

This clonotype occurred many times. The gene calls are TRBV20-1 and TRBJ2-1; D unclear. V was trimmed by 2 bases and J by 6 bases, leaving 11 bases between them. Per germline, CDR1 DFQATT and CDR2 SNEGSKA (reference sequence). The CDR3 contains 13 residues. The chain's CDR3 is CSARPVSLNEQFF. The CDR3 DNA reads as TGCAGTGCTAGACCTGTCAGCCTCAATGAGCAGTTCTTC.

This clonotype occurred many times. The chain links TRBV20-1 to TRBJ1-5; 9 bases align to TRBD1. The CDR3 is 14 residues long. V trimming: 6 bases; J trimming: 6 bases; junction bases outside the gene matches: 9. Germline assignment: CDR1 DFQATT and CDR2 SNEGSKA (reference sequence). CDR3 DNA: TGCAGTGCCATAGACAGGGGGGTAATTCAGCCCCAGCATTTT. This codes for CSAIDRGVIQPQHF.

This clonotype was recorded many times. The chain recombines TRBV12-3 or TRBV12-4 with TRBJ1-2; no clear D gene. The CDR3 contains 11 residues. Trimming took off 6 bases at V and 5 bases at J, with 7 bases between the two ends. CDR3 nucleotide sequence: TGTGCCAGCAGCCCGGGGTATGGCTACACCTTC. Protein: CASSPGYGYTF.

This clonotype was counted only a few times. The chain joins TRBV5-1 to TRBJ1-2, with D maybe TRBD1 (6 bases). Germline lookup yields CDR1 SGHRS and CDR2 YFSETQ. Between the trimmed V and J ends, which lost 4 bases and 4 bases, there was a span of 14 bases. CDR3 length: 14 amino acids. The CDR3 is CASSDQQGGYGYTF. The CDR3 DNA reads TGCGCCAGCAGCGATCAACAGGGAGGCTATGGCTACACCTTC.

This chain connects TRBV18 to TRBJ2-4; no clear D. Per the germline V gene, CDR1 is KGHSH and CDR2 is LQKENI. CDR3 size: 11 residues. V lost 2 bases and J 8 bases, leaving 4 bases between the germline ends. This chain's CDR3 is CASSPGDIQYF. The CDR3, as DNA: TGTGCCAGCTCACCAGGGGACATTCAGTACTTC.

This clonotype was counted between two and nine times. The junction differs from germline at one of its ends, possibly a read error. This chain uses TRBV6-5 with TRBJ1-5; D not resolved. From germline, CDR1 is MNHEY and CDR2 SVGAGI. The CDR3 consists of 13 residues. The chain's CDR3 is CASSSYSNQPQNF. The CDR3 DNA sequence: TGTGCCAGCAGCTCGTATAGCAATCAGCCCCAGAATTTT.

The rearrangement uses TRBV10-3 and TRBJ2-1; TRBD2 matches at 12 bases. CDR1 and CDR2 from the germline V gene are ENHRY and SYGVKD. The CDR3 length is 16 residues. With 5 bases clipped from V and 5 bases from J, the junction kept 7 bases outside the gene matches. For the CDR3, the DNA is TGTGCCATCAGTCGATACTCTAGCGGGGGGGACAATGAGCAGTTCTTC. Protein sequence: CAISRYSSGGDNEQFF.

In this sample, this clonotype turned up many times. This rearrangement joins TRBV29-1 to TRBJ2-1; possible D gene TRBD1, 6 bases. Trimming pared 4 bases from V and 2 bases from J, leaving 9 bases between. Germline CDR1 reads SQVTM; CDR2 reads ANQGSEA. CDR3 length equals 13 residues. CDR3 region: CSVVGGTYNEQFF. CDR3 nucleotides: TGCAGCGTTGTTGGGGGCACCTACAATGAGCAGTTCTTC.